The rows below give T cell receptor beta chains drawn from one sample of a study of long-term antiretroviral therapy in people with HIV. TCRdb keeps only in-frame clones here, not all; method: immunoSEQ multiplex PCR. The data hold tens of thousands of clones, with roughly nine tenths observed a single time. The specimen was unsorted PBMCs, collected 0.1 years before starting antiretroviral therapy. The receptors here all came from a woman aged 45-65 years with HIV. Each CDR3 is given with its conserved first and last residue.

J gene: TRBJ2-1; V gene: TRBV7-9; CDR3 protein: CASSLRVGAVGDEQFF
J gene: TRBJ2-1; V gene: TRBV29-1; CDR3 protein: CSVGGTASYNEQFF
J gene: TRBJ1-1; V gene: TRBV5-1; CDR3 protein: CASSSGNRGVGTEAFF
J gene: TRBJ2-6; V gene: TRBV7-3; CDR3 protein: CASSPQLSGANVLTF
J gene: TRBJ1-3; V gene: TRBV6-5; CDR3 protein: CASSPWGSGNTIYF
J gene: TRBJ1-5; V gene: TRBV6-1; CDR3 protein: CASSEGSVGNQPQHF
J gene: TRBJ1-2; V gene: TRBV9; CDR3 protein: CASSSQGARGYTF
J gene: TRBJ2-5; V gene: TRBV5-1; CDR3 protein: CASSLIGGPETQYF
J gene: TRBJ2-7; V gene: TRBV9; CDR3 protein: CASSLTGASGGYEQYF
J gene: TRBJ1-1; V gene: TRBV7-8; CDR3 protein: CASSLIVQQNTEAFF
J gene: TRBJ2-7; V gene: TRBV29-1; CDR3 protein: CSVLRTDRYEQYF
J gene: TRBJ2-3; V gene: TRBV5-1; CDR3 protein: CASGGTSADTQYF
J gene: TRBJ1-2; V gene: TRBV2; CDR3 protein: CASSERPGQGAHGYTF
J gene: TRBJ1-2; V gene: TRBV6-5; CDR3 protein: CASSARQGRVYGYTF
J gene: TRBJ1-6; V gene: TRBV30; CDR3 protein: CAWRSGGNSPLHF
J gene: TRBJ2-7; V gene: TRBV4-2; CDR3 protein: CASSQVSRWGTHPYEQYF
J gene: TRBJ1-1; V gene: TRBV7-2; CDR3 protein: CASSTWDRGLNTEAFF
J gene: TRBJ1-2; V gene: TRBV5-1; CDR3 protein: CASSAGVTNYGYTF
J gene: TRBJ2-4; V gene: TRBV7-2; CDR3 protein: CASSFSRDRGNIQYF
J gene: TRBJ1-1; V gene: TRBV7-3; CDR3 protein: CASSLEGDRLNTEAFF
J gene: TRBJ2-7; V gene: TRBV7-9; CDR3 protein: CASSLAGGPSYEQYF
J gene: TRBJ2-5; V gene: TRBV5-1; CDR3 protein: CASSPWDDQETQYF
J gene: TRBJ2-2; V gene: TRBV6-5; CDR3 protein: CASRWESLNTGELFF
J gene: TRBJ1-2; V gene: TRBV9; CDR3 protein: CASSARGSGYMVDGYTF
J gene: TRBJ1-5; V gene: TRBV19; CDR3 protein: CASSATPGPNQPQHF
J gene: TRBJ1-6; V gene: TRBV4-1; CDR3 protein: CASSQDPGLNSPLHF
J gene: TRBJ1-2; V gene: TRBV5-4; CDR3 protein: CASTTAAGEGSGYTF
J gene: TRBJ1-1; V gene: TRBV2; CDR3 protein: CASSDWGWGATEAFF
J gene: TRBJ2-5; V gene: TRBV27; CDR3 protein: CASRMDRGMLETQYF
J gene: TRBJ1-1; V gene: TRBV19; CDR3 protein: CASSIDLGAMNTEAFF
J gene: TRBJ1-4; V gene: TRBV27; CDR3 protein: CASTSLGGLNEKLFF
J gene: TRBJ2-1; V gene: TRBV27; CDR3 protein: CASSLSIRDSYNEQFF
J gene: TRBJ1-4; V gene: TRBV5-1; CDR3 protein: CASSSTGGDEKLFF
J gene: TRBJ1-1; V gene: TRBV7-2; CDR3 protein: CASSMTGYTEAFF
J gene: TRBJ1-4; V gene: TRBV5-1; CDR3 protein: CASSGTTGLAEKLFF
J gene: TRBJ1-2; V gene: TRBV15; CDR3 protein: CATSRDPGGQGYTF
J gene: TRBJ1-1; V gene: TRBV7-2; CDR3 protein: CASSLQAEAFF
J gene: TRBJ2-7; V gene: TRBV19; CDR3 protein: CASSGQGGYEQYF
J gene: TRBJ1-1; V gene: TRBV7-3; CDR3 protein: CASSPGRPETEAFF
J gene: TRBJ1-1; V gene: TRBV30; CDR3 protein: CALCYSGNTEAFF
J gene: TRBJ1-4; V gene: TRBV7-2; CDR3 protein: CASSLGIANEKLFF
J gene: TRBJ1-2; V gene: TRBV27; CDR3 protein: CASSLWAGTDYGYTF
J gene: TRBJ1-1; V gene: TRBV19; CDR3 protein: CASSRSANTEAFF
J gene: TRBJ2-1; V gene: TRBV5-6; CDR3 protein: CASSTAGRSYNEQFF
J gene: TRBJ2-2; V gene: TRBV5-1; CDR3 protein: CASSLVTDTGELFF
J gene: TRBJ1-2; V gene: TRBV29-1; CDR3 protein: CSVMYRGANYGYTF
J gene: TRBJ2-7; V gene: TRBV29-1; CDR3 protein: CSVEEGRGGREQYF
J gene: TRBJ1-5; V gene: TRBV6-5; CDR3 protein: CASNSFNQPQHF
J gene: TRBJ2-1; V gene: TRBV5-1; CDR3 protein: CASSTPLDEQFF
J gene: TRBJ1-5; V gene: TRBV10-3; CDR3 protein: CAISEFGVGNQPQHF
J gene: TRBJ2-1; V gene: TRBV27; CDR3 protein: CASSLLGLAGPNNEQFF
J gene: TRBJ1-6; V gene: TRBV30; CDR3 protein: CAWRTVVGYNSPLHF
J gene: TRBJ2-2; V gene: TRBV5-6; CDR3 protein: CASRGGAGTGELFF
J gene: TRBJ2-1; V gene: TRBV18; CDR3 protein: CASSPSSSGGAVEQFF
J gene: TRBJ1-5; V gene: TRBV30; CDR3 protein: CAWKAGGNQPQHF
J gene: TRBJ1-1; V gene: TRBV30; CDR3 protein: CALRQGAEAFF
J gene: TRBJ2-5; V gene: TRBV5-6; CDR3 protein: CASSLAGVGEETQYF
J gene: TRBJ2-7; V gene: TRBV10-1; CDR3 protein: CASSESETGRAEQYF